This TCR beta chain was sequenced for a study of control samples from healthy donors and cancer patients. Assay used: immunoSEQ multiplex PCR; TCRdb lists only in-frame clones, some missing. The sample yields about 100,000 clones, more than 85% seen once. With 5 bases removed from V and 2 bases from J, the gap between germline ends came to 12 bases. Looked up from germline, CDR1 is SGHAT and CDR2 is FQNNGV. CDR3 length: 14 residues. Sequencing input: blood. The TCR comes from a woman in her fifties or sixties in good health. The V gene is TRBV11-2, the J gene TRBJ2-5; perhaps TRBD1 as D (6 bases). The CDR3 DNA is TGTGCCAGCAGCCGCTACAGGGTTCAAGAGACCCAGTACTTC. Protein: CASSRYRVQETQYF.